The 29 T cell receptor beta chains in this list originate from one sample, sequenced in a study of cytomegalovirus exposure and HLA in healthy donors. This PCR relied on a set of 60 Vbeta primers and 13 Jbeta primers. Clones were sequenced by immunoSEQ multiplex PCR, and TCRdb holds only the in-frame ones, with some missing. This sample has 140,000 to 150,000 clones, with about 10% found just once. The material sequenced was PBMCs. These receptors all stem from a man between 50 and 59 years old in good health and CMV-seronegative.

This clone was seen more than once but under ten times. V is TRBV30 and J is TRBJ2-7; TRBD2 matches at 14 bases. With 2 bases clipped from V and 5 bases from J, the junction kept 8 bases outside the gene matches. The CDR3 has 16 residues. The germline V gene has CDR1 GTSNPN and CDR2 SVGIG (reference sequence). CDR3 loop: CAWSHPGTSGRNEQYF. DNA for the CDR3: TGTGCCTGGAGTCATCCCGGGACTAGCGGGAGAAACGAGCAGTACTTC. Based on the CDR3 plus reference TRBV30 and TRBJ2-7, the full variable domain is SQTIHQWPATLVQPVGSPLSLECTVEGTSNPNLYWYRQAAGRGLQLLFYSVGIGQISSEVPQNLSASRPQDRQFILSSKKLLLSDSGFYLCAWSHPGTSGRNEQYFGPGTRLTVT.

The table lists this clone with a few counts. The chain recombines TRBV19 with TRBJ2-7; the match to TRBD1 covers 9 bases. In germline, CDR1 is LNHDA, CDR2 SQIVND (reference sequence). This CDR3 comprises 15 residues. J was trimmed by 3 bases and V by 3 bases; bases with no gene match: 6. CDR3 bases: TGTGCCAGTAGTATCGAAGTGACAGGGGGCTACGAGCAGTACTTC. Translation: CASSIEVTGGYEQYF. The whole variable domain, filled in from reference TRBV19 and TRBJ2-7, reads DGGITQSPKYLFRKEGQNVTLSCEQNLNHDAMYWYRQDPGQGLRLIYYSQIVNDFQKGDIAEGYSVSREKKESFPLTVTSAQKNPTAFYLCASSIEVTGGYEQYFGPGTRLTVT.

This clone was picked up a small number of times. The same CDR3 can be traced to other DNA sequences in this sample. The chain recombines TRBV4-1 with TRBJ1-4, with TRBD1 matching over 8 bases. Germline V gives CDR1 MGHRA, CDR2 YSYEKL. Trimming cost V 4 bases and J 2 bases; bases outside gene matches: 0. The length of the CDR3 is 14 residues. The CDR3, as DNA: TGCGCCAGCAGCCGGACAGGGACTAATGAAAAACTGTTTTTT. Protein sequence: CASSRTGTNEKLFF.

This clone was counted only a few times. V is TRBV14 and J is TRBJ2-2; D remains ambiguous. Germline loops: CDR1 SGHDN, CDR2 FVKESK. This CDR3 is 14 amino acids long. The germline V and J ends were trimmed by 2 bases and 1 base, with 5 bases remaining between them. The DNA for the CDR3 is TGTGCCAGCAGCCAATACGGGAACACCGGGGAGCTGTTTTTT. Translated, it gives CASSQYGNTGELFF.

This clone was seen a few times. This CDR3 reads CASSSRDRSFSYNSPLHF. The CDR3 region has the DNA TGTGCCAGCAGCTCCCGGGACAGATCCTTCTCCTATAATTCACCCCTCCACTTT. The chain carries TRBV11-2 and TRBJ1-6, with 7 positions matching TRBD1. J lost 0 bases, V lost 4 bases, and 9 bases had no gene match. Germline-derived CDR1 and CDR2 are SGHAT and FQNNGV. The CDR3 consists of 18 residues.

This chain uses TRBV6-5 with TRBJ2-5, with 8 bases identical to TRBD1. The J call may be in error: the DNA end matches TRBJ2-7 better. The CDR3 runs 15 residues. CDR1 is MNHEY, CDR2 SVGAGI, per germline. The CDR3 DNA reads TGTGCCAGCAGTTACAACCCGACAGGGGCGTACGAGCAGTACTTC. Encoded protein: CASSYNPTGAYEQYF.

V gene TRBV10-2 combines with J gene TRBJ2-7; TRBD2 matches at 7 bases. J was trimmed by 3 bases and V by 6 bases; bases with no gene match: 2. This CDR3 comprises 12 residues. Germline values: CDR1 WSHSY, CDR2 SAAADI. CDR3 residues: CASRQRDYEQYF. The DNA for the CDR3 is TGCGCCAGCAGACAGCGGGACTACGAGCAGTACTTC.

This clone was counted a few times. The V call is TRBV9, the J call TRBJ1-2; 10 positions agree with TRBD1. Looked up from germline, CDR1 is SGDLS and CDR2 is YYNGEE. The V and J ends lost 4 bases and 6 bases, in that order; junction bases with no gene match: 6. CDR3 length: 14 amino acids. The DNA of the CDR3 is TGTGCCAGCAGCCCGAGACAGGGGGCAAATGGCTACACCTTC. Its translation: CASSPRQGANGYTF. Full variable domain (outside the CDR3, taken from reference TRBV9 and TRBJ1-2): DSGVTQTPKHLITATGQRVTLRCSPRSGDLSVYWYQQSLDQGLQFLIQYYNGEERAKGNILERFSAQQFPDLHSELNLSSLELGDSALYFCASSPRQGANGYTFGSGTRLTVV.

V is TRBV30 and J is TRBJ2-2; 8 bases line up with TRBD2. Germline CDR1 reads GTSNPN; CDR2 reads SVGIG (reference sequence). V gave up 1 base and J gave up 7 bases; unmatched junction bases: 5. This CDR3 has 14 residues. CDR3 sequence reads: CAWSGGLGVGELFF. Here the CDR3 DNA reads TGTGCCTGGAGTGGGGGACTAGGGGTCGGGGAGCTGTTTTTT. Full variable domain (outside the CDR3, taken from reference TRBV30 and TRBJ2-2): SQTIHQWPATLVQPVGSPLSLECTVEGTSNPNLYWYRQAAGRGLQLLFYSVGIGQISSEVPQNLSASRPQDRQFILSSKKLLLSDSGFYLCAWSGGLGVGELFFGEGSRLTVL.

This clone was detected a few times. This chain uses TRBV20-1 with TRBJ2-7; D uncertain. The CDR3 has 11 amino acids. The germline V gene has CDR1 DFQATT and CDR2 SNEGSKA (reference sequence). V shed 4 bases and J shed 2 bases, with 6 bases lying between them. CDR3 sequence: CSANNPYEQYF. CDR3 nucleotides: TGCAGTGCTAACAACCCCTACGAGCAGTACTTC.

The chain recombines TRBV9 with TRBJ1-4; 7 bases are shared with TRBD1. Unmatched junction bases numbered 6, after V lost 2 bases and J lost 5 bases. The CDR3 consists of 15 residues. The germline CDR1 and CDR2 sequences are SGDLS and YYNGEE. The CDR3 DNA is TGTGCCAGCAGCGTTACCGGGACAGTCAATGAAAAACTGTTTTTT. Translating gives CASSVTGTVNEKLFF.

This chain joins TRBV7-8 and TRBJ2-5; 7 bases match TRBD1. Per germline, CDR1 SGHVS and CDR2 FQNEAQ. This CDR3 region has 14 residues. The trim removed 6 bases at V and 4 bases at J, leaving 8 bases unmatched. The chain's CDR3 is CASRPDRVGETQYF. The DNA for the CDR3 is TGTGCCAGCAGGCCCGACAGGGTTGGAGAGACCCAGTACTTC.

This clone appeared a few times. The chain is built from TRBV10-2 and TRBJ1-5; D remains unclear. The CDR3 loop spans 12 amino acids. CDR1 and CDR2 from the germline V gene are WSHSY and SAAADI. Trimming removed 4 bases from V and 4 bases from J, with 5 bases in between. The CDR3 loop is CASSAGNQPQHF. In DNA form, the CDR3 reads TGCGCCAGCAGTGCGGGTAATCAGCCCCAGCATTTT.

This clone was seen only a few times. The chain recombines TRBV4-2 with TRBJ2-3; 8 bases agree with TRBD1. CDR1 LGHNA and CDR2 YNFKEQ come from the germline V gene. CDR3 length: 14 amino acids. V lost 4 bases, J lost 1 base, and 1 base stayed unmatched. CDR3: CASSPGQGTDTQYF. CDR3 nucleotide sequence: TGTGCCAGCAGCCCGGGACAGGGCACAGATACGCAGTATTTT.

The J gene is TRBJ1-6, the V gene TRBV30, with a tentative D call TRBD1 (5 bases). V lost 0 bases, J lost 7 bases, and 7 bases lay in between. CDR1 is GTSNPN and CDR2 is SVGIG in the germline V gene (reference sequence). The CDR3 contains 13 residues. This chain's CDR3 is CAWSVGGNSPLHF. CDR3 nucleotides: TGTGCCTGGAGTGTGGGGGGGAATTCACCCCTCCACTTT. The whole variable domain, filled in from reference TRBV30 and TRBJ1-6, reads SQTIHQWPATLVQPVGSPLSLECTVEGTSNPNLYWYRQAAGRGLQLLFYSVGIGQISSEVPQNLSASRPQDRQFILSSKKLLLSDSGFYLCAWSVGGNSPLHFGNGTRLTVT.

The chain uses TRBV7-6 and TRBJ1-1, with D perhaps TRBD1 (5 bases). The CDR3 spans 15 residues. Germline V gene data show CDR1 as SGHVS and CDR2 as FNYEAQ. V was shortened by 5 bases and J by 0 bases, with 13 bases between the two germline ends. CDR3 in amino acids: CASSLSKGMNTEAFF. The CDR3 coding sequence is TGTGCCAGCAGCCTCTCGAAGGGGATGAACACTGAAGCTTTCTTT. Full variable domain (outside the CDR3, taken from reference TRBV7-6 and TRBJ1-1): GAGVSQSPRYKVTKRGQDVALRCDPISGHVSLYWYRQALGQGPEFLTYFNYEAQQDKSGLPNDRFSAERPEGSISTLTIQRTEQRDSAMYRCASSLSKGMNTEAFFGQGTRLTVV.

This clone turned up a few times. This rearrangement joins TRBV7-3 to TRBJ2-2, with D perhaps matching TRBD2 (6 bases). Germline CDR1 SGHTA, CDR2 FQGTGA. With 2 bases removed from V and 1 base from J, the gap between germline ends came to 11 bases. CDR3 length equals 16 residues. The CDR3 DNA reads TGTGCCAGCAGCTTATTCTCAGCGGGGAACACCGGGGAGCTGTTTTTT. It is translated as CASSLFSAGNTGELFF.

CDR3: CASSPGTFGNTGELFF. In DNA, the CDR3 is TGTGCCAGCAGCCCCGGGACATTTGGGAACACCGGGGAGCTGTTTTTT. The chain has TRBV27 and TRBJ2-2; maybe TRBD1 (6 bases). This CDR3 contains 16 residues. Looked up from germline, CDR1 is MNHEY and CDR2 is SMNVEV (reference sequence). Trimming took off 6 bases at V and 1 base at J, with 15 bases between the two ends.

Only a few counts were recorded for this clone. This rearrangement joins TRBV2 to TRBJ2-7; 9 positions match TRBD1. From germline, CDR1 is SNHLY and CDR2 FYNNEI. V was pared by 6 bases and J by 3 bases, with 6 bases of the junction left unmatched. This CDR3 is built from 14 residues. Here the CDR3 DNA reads TGTGCCAGCAGGAGGGGGACAGGGAGCTACGAGCAGTACTTC. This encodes CASRRGTGSYEQYF.

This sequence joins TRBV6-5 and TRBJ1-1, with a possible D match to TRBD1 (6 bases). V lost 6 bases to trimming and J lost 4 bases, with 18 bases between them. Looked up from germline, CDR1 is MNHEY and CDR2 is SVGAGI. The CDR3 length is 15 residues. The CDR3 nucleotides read TGTGCCAGCAGGACTACAGGGCGGAGGTTCACTGAAGCTTTCTTT. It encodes CASRTTGRRFTEAFF.

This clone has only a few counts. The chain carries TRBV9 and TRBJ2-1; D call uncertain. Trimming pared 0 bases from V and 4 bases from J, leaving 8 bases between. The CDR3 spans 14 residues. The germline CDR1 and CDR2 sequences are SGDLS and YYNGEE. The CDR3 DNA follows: TGTGCCAGCAGCGTAGCCGACTTTTACAATGAGCAGTTCTTC. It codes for CASSVADFYNEQFF.

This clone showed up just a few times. CDR3 loop: CSASGGNTIYF. The CDR3 nucleotides are TGCAGTGCTAGCGGTGGAAACACCATATATTTT. V and J are TRBV20-1 and TRBJ1-3; D is uncertain. V was pared by 3 bases and J by 3 bases, with 3 bases between. This CDR3 spans 11 amino acids. From germline, CDR1 is DFQATT and CDR2 SNEGSKA (reference sequence).

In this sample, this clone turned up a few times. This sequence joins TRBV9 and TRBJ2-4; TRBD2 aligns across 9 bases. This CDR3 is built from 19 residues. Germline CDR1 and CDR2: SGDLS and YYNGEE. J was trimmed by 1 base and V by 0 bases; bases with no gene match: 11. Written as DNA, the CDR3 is TGTGCCAGCAGCGTAGGAGAGCGGGAGGCTCCTAGGGCCAAAAACATTCAGTACTTC. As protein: CASSVGEREAPRAKNIQYF.

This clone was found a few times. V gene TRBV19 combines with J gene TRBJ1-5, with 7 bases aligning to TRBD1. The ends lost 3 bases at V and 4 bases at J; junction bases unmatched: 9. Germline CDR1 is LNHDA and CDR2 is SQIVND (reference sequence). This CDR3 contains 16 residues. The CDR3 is CASSIYHTGDNQPQHF. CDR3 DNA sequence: TGTGCCAGTAGTATTTACCATACAGGGGATAATCAGCCCCAGCATTTT.

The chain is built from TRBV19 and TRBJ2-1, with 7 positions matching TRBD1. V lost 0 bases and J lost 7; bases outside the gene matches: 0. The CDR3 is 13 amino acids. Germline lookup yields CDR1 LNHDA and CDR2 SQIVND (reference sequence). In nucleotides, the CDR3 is TGTGCCAGTAGTATAGACAGGGGGAATGAGCAGTTCTTC. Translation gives CASSIDRGNEQFF.

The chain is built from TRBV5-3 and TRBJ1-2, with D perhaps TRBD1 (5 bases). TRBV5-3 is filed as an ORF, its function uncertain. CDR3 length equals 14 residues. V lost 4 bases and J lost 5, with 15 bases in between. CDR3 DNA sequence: TGTGCCAGAAGCACAAAAGGGGCGGAATATGGCTACACCTTC. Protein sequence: CARSTKGAEYGYTF.

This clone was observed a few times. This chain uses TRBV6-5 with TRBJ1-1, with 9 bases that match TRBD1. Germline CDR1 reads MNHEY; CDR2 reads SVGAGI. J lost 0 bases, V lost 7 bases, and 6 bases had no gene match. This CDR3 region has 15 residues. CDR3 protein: CASTTYRGLNTEAFF. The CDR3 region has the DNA TGTGCCAGCACAACTTACAGGGGGCTGAACACTGAAGCTTTCTTT.

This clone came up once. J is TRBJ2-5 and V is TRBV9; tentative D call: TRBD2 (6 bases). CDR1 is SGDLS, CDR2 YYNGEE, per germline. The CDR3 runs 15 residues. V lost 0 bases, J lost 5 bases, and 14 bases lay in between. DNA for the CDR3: TGTGCCAGCAGCGTAGGCCCGGAGGGCACGGAGACCCAGTACTTC. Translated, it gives CASSVGPEGTETQYF.

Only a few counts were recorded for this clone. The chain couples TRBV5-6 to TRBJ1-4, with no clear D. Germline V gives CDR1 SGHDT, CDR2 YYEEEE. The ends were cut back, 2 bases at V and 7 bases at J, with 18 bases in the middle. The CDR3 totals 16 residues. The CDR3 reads CASSFDFTRGSEKLFF. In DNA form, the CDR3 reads TGTGCCAGCAGCTTTGATTTTACCCGCGGCAGTGAAAAACTGTTTTTT.